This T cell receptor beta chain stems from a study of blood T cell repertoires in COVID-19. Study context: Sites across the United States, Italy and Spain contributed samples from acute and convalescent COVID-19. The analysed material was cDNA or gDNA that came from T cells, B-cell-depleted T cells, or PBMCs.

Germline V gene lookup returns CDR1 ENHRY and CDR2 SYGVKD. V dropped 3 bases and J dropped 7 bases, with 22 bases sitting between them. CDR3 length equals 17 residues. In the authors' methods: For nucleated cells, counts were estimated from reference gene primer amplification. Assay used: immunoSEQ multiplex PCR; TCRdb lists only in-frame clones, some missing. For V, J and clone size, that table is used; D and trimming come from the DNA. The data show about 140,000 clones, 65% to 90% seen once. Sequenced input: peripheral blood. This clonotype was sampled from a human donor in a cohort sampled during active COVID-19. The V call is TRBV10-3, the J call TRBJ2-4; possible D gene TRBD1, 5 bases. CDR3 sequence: CAISETLGQILRNIQYF. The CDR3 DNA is TGTGCCATCAGTGAAACCCTGGGGCAGATCCTCAGGAACATTCAGTACTTC.